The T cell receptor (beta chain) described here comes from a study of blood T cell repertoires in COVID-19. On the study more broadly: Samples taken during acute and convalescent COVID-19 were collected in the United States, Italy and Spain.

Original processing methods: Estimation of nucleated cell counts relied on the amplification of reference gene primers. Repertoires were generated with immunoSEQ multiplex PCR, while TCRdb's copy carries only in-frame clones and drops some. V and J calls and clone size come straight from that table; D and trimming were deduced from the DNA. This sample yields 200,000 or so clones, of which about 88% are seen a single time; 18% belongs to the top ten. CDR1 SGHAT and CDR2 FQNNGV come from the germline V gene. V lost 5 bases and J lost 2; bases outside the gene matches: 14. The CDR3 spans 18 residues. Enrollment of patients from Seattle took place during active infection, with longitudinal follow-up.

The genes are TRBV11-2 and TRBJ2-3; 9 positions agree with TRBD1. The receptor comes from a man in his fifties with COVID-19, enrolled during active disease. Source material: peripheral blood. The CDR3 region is CASSPTPSGTGTTDTQYF. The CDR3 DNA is TGTGCCAGCAGCCCCACCCCCTCCGGGACAGGGACCACAGATACGCAGTATTTT.